A single T cell receptor (beta chain) is shown here with its context. The antigen is unknown. The data were taken from a study of T cell responses to AZD1222 COVID-19 vaccine. In germline, CDR1 is KGHSH, CDR2 LQKENI. The CDR3 has 14 residues. Trimming took 3 bases from V and 1 from J, leaving 9 bases between them. The repertoire was sequenced with immunoSEQ multiplex PCR; TCRdb's copy has only in-frame clones and lacks some. Of over 110,000 clones listed, about 93% are singletons. Study results and limitations: Among spike-specific TCRs, nearly half reportedly target unmutated variant regions. CD4 TCRs associated with vaccination spanned spike, dominating at 160-218 and 743-854.

The sample here was peripheral blood, taken on day 0 of AZD1222 vaccination. The sequence was collected from an adult in good health. The V call is TRBV18, the J call TRBJ1-1; a weak D match, TRBD1 (6 bases). The CDR3 bases are TGTGCCAGCTCACCCTCGGACAGGAACACTGAAGCTTTCTTT. Protein sequence: CASSPSDRNTEAFF.